This T cell receptor (beta chain) was identified during a study of identical twins. Study results and caveats: Those out-of-frame alpha sequences shared by twins showed an excess of low generation probability. Models underestimated TCR alpha sharing (out-of-frame) in monozygotic twins.

Concerning this clonotype: Its target is unknown.

The germline gives CDR1 SGHAT, CDR2 FQDESV (reference sequence). V shed 0 bases, J shed 4 bases, and the junction held 8 bases outside the gene matches. The CDR3 has 18 amino acids. MiXCR, run by TCRdb on the 5' RACE reads, gives a single entry per CDR3 protein. The sample lists some 900,000 distinct CDR3 sequences, approximately 13% occurring once. Separately, the same data were catalogued under a study of yellow fever vaccine responses in identical twins.

The source is a woman aged 18-29 years in good health. The gene calls are TRBV11-1 and TRBJ2-7; TRBD2 aligns across 14 bases. Specimen: PBMCs. CDR3: CASSLARLAGGPWYEQYF. DNA of the CDR3: TGTGCCAGCAGCTTAGCCCGACTAGCGGGAGGGCCGTGGTACGAGCAGTACTTC.